This TCR beta chain was retrieved from a study of blood T cell repertoires in COVID-19. This CDR3 comprises 15 residues. CDR1 is MNHEY, CDR2 SMNVEV, per germline (reference sequence). J lost 7 bases, V lost 6 bases, and 10 bases had no gene match. TCRdb's copy holds only in-frame clones and misses some; the assay was immunoSEQ multiplex PCR. This table has about 270,000 clones, about 88% appearing once. This receptor was obtained from a woman in her forties or fifties who had recovered from COVID-19. The sample taken for sequencing was PBMCs or T cells enriched from blood (not recorded which). This sequence joins TRBV27 and TRBJ2-5, with 11 bases aligning to TRBD2. This CDR3 reads CASSTGTSGDWTQYF. CDR3 bases: TGTGCCAGCAGCACCGGGACTAGCGGAGATTGGACCCAGTACTTC.